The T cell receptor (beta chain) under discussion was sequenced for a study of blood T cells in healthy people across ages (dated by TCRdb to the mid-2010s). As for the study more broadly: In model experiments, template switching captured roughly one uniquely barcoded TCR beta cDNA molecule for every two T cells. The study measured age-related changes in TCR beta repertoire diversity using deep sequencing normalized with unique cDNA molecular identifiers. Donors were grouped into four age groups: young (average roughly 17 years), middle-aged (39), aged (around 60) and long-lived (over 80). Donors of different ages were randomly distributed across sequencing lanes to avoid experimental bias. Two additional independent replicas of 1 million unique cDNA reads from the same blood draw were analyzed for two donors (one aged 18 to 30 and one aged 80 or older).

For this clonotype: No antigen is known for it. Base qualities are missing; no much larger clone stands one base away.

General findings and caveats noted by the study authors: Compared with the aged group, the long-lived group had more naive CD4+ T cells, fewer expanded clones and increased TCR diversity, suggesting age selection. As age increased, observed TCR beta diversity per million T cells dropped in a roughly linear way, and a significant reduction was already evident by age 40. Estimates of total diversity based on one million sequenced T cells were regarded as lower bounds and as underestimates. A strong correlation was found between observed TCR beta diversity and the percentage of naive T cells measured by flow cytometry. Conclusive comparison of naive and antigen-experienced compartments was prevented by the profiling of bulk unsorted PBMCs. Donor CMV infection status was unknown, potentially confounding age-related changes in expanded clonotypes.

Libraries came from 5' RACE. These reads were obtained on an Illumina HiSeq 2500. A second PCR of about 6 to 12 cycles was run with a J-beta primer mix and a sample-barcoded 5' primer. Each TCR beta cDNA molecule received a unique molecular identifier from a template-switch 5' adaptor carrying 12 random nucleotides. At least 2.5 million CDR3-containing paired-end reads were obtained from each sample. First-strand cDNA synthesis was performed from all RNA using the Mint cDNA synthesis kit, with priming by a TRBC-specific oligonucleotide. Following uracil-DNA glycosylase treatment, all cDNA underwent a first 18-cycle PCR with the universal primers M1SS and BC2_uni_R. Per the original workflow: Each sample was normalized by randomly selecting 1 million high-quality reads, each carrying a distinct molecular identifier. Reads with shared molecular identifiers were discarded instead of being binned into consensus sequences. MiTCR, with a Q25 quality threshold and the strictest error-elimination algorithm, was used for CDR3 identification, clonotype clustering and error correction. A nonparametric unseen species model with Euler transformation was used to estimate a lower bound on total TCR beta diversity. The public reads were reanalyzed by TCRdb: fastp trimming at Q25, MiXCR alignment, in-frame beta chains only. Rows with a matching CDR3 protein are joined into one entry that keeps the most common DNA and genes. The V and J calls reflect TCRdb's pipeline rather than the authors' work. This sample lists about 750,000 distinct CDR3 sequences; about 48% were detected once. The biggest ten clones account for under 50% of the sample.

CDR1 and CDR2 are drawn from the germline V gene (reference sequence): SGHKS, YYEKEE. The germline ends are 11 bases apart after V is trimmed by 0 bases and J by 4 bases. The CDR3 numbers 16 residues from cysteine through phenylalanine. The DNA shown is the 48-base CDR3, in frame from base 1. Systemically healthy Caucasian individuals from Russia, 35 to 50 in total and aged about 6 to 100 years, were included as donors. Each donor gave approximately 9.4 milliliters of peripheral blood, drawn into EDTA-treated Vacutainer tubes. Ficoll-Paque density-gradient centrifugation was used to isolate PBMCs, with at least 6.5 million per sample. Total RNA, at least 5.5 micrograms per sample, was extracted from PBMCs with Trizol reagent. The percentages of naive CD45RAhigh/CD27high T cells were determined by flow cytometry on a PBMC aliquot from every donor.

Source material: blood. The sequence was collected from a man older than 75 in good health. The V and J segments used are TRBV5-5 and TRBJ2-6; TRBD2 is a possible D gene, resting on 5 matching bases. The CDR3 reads CASSLDPGIGANVLTF. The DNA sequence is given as TGTGCCAGCAGCTTGGACCCGGGGATCGGGGCCAACGTCCTGACTTTC. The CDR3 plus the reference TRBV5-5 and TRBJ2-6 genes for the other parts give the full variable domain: DAGVTQSPTHLIKTRGQQVTLRCSPISGHKSVSWYQQVLGQGPQFIFQYYEKEERGRGNFPDRFSARQFPNYSSELNVNALLLGDSALYLCASSLDPGIGANVLTFGAGSRLTVL.